One sample yielded the 9 T cell receptor beta chains listed below, sequenced in a study of cytomegalovirus exposure and HLA in healthy donors. Vbeta (60) and Jbeta (13) primers were used in the PCR. Profiled with immunoSEQ multiplex PCR; TCRdb holds only in-frame clones, not every one. In the table there are 60,000 to 70,000 clones, over 75% of which are singletons. Sequencing used PBMCs. The source is a woman in her thirties in good health and CMV-seronegative.

V is TRBV30 and J is TRBJ1-3; perhaps TRBD1 as D (5 bases). This CDR3 is 13 amino acids long. Germline V CDR1 and CDR2: GTSNPN, SVGIG (reference sequence). Trimming shortened V by 6 bases and J by 4 bases, and 13 bases separated the two germline ends. The DNA for the CDR3 is TGTGCCTGTGCCCAGGGCCGAGGAAACACCATATATTTT. Residues: CACAQGRGNTIYF.

The chain uses TRBV25-1 and TRBJ2-5, with unresolved D. The ends were cut back, 3 bases at V and 3 bases at J, with 11 bases in the middle. The germline V gene encodes CDR1 MGHDK and CDR2 SYGVNS. The CDR3 is made up of 14 amino acids. The CDR3 is CASSDHQREETQYF. The CDR3 DNA sequence: TGTGCCAGCAGTGATCACCAGCGAGAAGAGACCCAGTACTTC. The full variable domain, in which reference TRBV25-1 and TRBJ2-5 provide the parts outside the CDR3, is EADIYQTPRYLVIGTGKKITLECSQTMGHDKMYWYQQDPGMELHLIHYSYGVNSTEKGDLSSESTVSRIRTEHFPLTLESARPSHTSQYLCASSDHQREETQYFGPGTRLLVL.

The chain recombines TRBV5-1 with TRBJ2-5, with D uncertain. V lost 4 bases to trimming and J lost 4 bases, with 11 bases between them. Germline assignment: CDR1 SGHRS and CDR2 YFSETQ. CDR3 size: 13 residues. The CDR3 loop reads CASSHRLRETQYF. Here the CDR3 DNA reads TGCGCCAGCAGCCACCGTTTGAGAGAGACCCAGTACTTC.

The gene calls are TRBV14 and TRBJ1-2; maybe TRBD1 (5 bases). V was shortened by 1 base and J by 4 bases, with 10 bases between the two germline ends. Germline CDR1 reads SGHDN; CDR2 reads FVKESK. The CDR3 loop spans 14 amino acids. The CDR3 bases are TGTGCCAGCAGCCAAGGACAGACCCTCTATGGCTACACCTTC. This translates into CASSQGQTLYGYTF.

V and J are TRBV28 and TRBJ1-2; tentative D call: TRBD1 (5 bases). The length of the CDR3 is 15 residues. The V and J ends lost 2 bases and 2 bases respectively, with 12 bases between them. Per the germline V gene, CDR1 is MDHEN and CDR2 is SYDVKM. DNA for the CDR3: TGTGCCAGCAGTTTAGCAGGGCGGTCGAACTATGGCTACACCTTC. It specifies CASSLAGRSNYGYTF.

V is TRBV2 and J is TRBJ1-1; TRBD1 matches at 7 bases. CDR1 and CDR2 (germline): SNHLY, FYNNEI. Trimming removed 2 bases from V and 4 bases from J; junction bases left unmatched: 7. There are 15 residues in the CDR3. The CDR3 bases are TGTGCCAGCAGTGAACCGGTTGCAGGGGGCACTGAAGCTTTCTTT. Protein: CASSEPVAGGTEAFF. The whole variable domain, remainder taken from reference TRBV2 and TRBJ1-1, is EPEVTQTPSHQVTQMGQEVILRCVPISNHLYFYWYRQILGQKVEFLVSFYNNEISEKSEIFDDQFSVERPDGSNFTLKIRSTKLEDSAMYFCASSEPVAGGTEAFFGQGTRLTVV.

The CDR3 region is CASSFGTLQETQYF. CDR3 coding DNA: TGTGCCAGCAGCTTTGGGACTCTACAAGAGACCCAGTACTTC. V is TRBV5-6 and J is TRBJ2-5; tentative D call: TRBD2 (6 bases). The CDR3 runs 14 residues. The V gene lost 2 bases and the J gene lost 2 bases, with 10 bases spanning the gap. Germline V gene sequence: CDR1 SGHDT, CDR2 YYEEEE.

The rearrangement links TRBV7-9 to TRBJ2-2; the D gene is possibly TRBD2 (6 bases). The CDR3 loop spans 14 amino acids. The germline V gene encodes CDR1 SEHNR and CDR2 FQNEAQ (reference sequence). V dropped 3 bases and J dropped 1 base, with 6 bases sitting between them. CDR3 loop: CASSLGLNTGELFF. The CDR3 DNA follows: TGTGCCAGCAGCTTGGGACTGAACACCGGGGAGCTGTTTTTT.

This clone has a handful of counts. One junction end disagrees with the germline gene, perhaps due to a read error. The V and J genes are TRBV10-1 and TRBJ1-3; D not certain. Germline CDR1 is WNHNN and CDR2 is SYGVQD (reference sequence). The CDR3 covers 13 residues. The CDR3 DNA reads as TGCGCCAGCAGTGAGTCCCCCGGAGCTCGGTGCTGGTTT. Its translation is CASSESPGARCWF.